Listed here are 4 T cell receptor beta chains from one sample, sequenced in a study of CD8 T cells in ankylosing spondylitis. MiXCR, run by TCRdb on the 5' RACE reads, gives a single entry per CDR3 protein. The sample holds nearly 250,000 distinct CDR3 sequences, 30% to 35% seen once. The specimen sequenced was blood, either unsorted or a sorted T cell fraction (not recorded which). Receptors originate from a male donor with ankylosing spondylitis or in good health (not recorded which).

In this sample, this clonotype turned up a few times. The chain carries TRBV6-1 and TRBJ1-2, with TRBD1 matching over 8 bases. The V and J ends lost 6 bases and 1 base, in that order; junction bases with no gene match: 1. CDR3 length equals 13 residues. Germline CDR1 is MNHNS and CDR2 is SASEGT. CDR3 coding DNA: TGTGCCAGCAGCAGGGGGCTTAACTATGGCTACACCTTC. Its protein is CASSRGLNYGYTF.

The CDR3 region is CASSYGSPYEQYF. DNA for the CDR3: TGTGCCAGCAGCTACGGAAGCCCCTACGAGCAGTACTTC. V is TRBV11-1 and J is TRBJ2-7; D is unclear. There are 13 residues in the CDR3. The germline CDR1 and CDR2 sequences are SGHAT and FQDESV (reference sequence). V was trimmed by 4 bases and J by 2 bases, leaving 9 bases between them.

This clonotype was counted only a few times. The rearrangement uses TRBV6-1 and TRBJ1-1; perhaps TRBD1 as D (5 bases). Looked up from germline, CDR1 is MNHNS and CDR2 is SASEGT. V lost 6 bases and J lost 4, with 24 bases in between. The CDR3 contains 17 residues. Here the CDR3 DNA reads TGTGCCAGCAGCCCTGAACCACCGCATGGGGCGAGCACTGAAGCTTTCTTT. Protein product: CASSPEPPHGASTEAFF.

V gene TRBV6-1 combines with J gene TRBJ1-1; D gene uncertain. The CDR3 sequence is 13 residues long. Trimming pared 8 bases from V and 2 bases from J, leaving 12 bases between. Per the germline V gene, CDR1 is MNHNS and CDR2 is SASEGT. This chain's CDR3 is CASGRRENTEAFF. CDR3 DNA sequence: TGTGCCAGCGGGAGGCGGGAAAACACTGAAGCTTTCTTT.